This TCR beta chain came from a study of regulatory T cells in long-lasting Graves disease. A word on this clonotype: The antigen is not known.

The CDR3 length is 16 residues. Germline values: CDR1 SEHNR, CDR2 FQNEAQ (reference sequence). The V end was cut by 2 bases, the J end by 5 bases, with 13 bases between. For TCR beta, libraries came from iRepertoire HTBI primers and Arm-PCR of CDR3 regions. TCRdb called the multiplex PCR reads again in MiXCR, with one record for every CDR3 protein. The sample gives 300,000 to 400,000 distinct CDR3 sequences, around 15% of which show up once; 30% is in the top ten. Study-wide results and caveats: TCR diversity was lower in persistent than newly diagnosed Graves' disease. It was in persistent disease that TRBV28, TRBJ1-2 and TRBJ2-5 were favored.

Described time point: newly diagnosed GD, antithyroid drugs for less than 3 months. From RNA extracted from PBMCs, the TCR library was made. This same sample was also taken into another study, of T cells in Graves' hyperthyroidism and ophthalmopathy. That paper notes: Patients aged 18 to 65 had newly diagnosed hyperthyroidism lasting under 2 months. Thyroid ultrasound and orbital computed tomography, with clinical symptoms and serum thyroxine and TRAb, informed diagnoses.

This sample comprised peripheral blood mononuclear cells (PBMCs), obtained at new diagnosis, from a patient treated with antithyroid drugs. The gene calls are TRBV7-9 and TRBJ1-6, with a weak D call TRBD1 (5 bases). This TCR derives from a man in his forties with Graves disease. The CDR3 sequence is CASSLQGELNNSPLHF. In nucleotides, the CDR3 is TGTGCCAGCAGCTTACAGGGAGAGCTAAATAATTCACCCCTCCACTTT.